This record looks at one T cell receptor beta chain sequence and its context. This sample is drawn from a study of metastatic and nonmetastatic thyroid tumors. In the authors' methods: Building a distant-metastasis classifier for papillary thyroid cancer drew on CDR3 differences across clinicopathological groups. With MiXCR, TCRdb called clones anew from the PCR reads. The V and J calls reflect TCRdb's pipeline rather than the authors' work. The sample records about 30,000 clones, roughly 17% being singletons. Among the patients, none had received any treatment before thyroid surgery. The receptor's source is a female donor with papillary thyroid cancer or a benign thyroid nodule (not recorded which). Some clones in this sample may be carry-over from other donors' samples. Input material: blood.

The DNA of the CDR3 is TGTGCCTGGAGTGTAGGTTGGGGCTCGGCCTACGAGCAGTACTTC. The encoded protein is CAWSVGWGSAYEQYF. The chain is built from TRBV30 and TRBJ2-7, with D possibly being TRBD1 (5 bases). The CDR3 is made up of 15 amino acids. Germline CDR1 GTSNPN, CDR2 SVGIG (reference sequence). V lost 0 bases to trimming and J lost 2 bases, with 14 bases between them.